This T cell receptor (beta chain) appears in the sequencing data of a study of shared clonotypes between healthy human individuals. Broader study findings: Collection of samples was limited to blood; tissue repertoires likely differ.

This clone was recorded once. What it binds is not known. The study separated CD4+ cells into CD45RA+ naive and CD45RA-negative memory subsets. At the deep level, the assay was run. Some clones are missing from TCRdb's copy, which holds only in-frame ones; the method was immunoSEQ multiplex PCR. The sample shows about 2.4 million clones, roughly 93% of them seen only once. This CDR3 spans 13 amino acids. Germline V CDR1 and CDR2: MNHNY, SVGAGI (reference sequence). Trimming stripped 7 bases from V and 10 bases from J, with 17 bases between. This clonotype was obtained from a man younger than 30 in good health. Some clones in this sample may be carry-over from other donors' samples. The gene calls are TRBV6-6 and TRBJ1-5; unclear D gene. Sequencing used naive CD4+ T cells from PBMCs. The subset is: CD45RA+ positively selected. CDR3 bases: TGTGCCAGCACCGAGGGCCAGGCAACACCCCAGCATTTT. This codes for CASTEGQATPQHF.